Shown below are 17 T cell receptor beta chains from a single sample sequenced in a study of blood T cell repertoires in COVID-19. The repertoire was sequenced with immunoSEQ multiplex PCR; TCRdb's copy has only in-frame clones and lacks some. The sample has fewer than 300,000 clones; approximately 88% are singletons. Sequencing used PBMCs or T cells enriched from blood (not recorded which). These receptors came from a woman in her 40s with acute COVID-19.

This clone was observed once. The chain links TRBV7-8 to TRBJ1-6; D ambiguous. This CDR3 region has 15 residues. Germline V gives CDR1 SGHVS, CDR2 FQNEAQ. The V end was cut by 5 bases, the J end by 7 bases, with 15 bases between. The CDR3 protein is CASSQATGSNSPLHF. CDR3 nucleotides: TGTGCCAGCAGCCAAGCCACCGGGTCGAATTCACCCCTCCACTTT.

This sequence joins TRBV18 and TRBJ2-7, with TRBD1 matching 7 bases. Per germline, CDR1 KGHSH and CDR2 LQKENI. The CDR3 is 15 amino acids. Unmatched junction bases numbered 11, after V lost 3 bases and J lost 6 bases. CDR3 sequence reads: CASSPGQVTRSEQYF. CDR3 nucleotide sequence: TGTGCCAGCTCACCTGGACAGGTTACACGGTCCGAGCAGTACTTC.

The chain couples TRBV12-3 or TRBV12-4 to TRBJ2-1, with 8 bases matching TRBD2. V shed 3 bases and J 16 bases; nucleotides not matched to a gene: 11. This CDR3 is 13 amino acids long. The CDR3 DNA reads as TGTGCCAGCAGTTTCATTGGGGGACTAGACGCCTTCTTC. Translating gives CASSFIGGLDAFF.

J is TRBJ2-3 and V is TRBV30, with 8 nucleotides matching TRBD2. Germline V gene sequence: CDR1 GTSNPN, CDR2 SVGIG (reference sequence). The CDR3 runs to 14 residues. After removal of 0 bases from V and 4 bases from J, the junction contained 3 bases not matched to a gene. CDR3 region: CAWSVLLAADTQYF. CDR3 DNA sequence: TGTGCCTGGAGTGTACTACTAGCGGCAGATACGCAGTATTTT.

The chain recombines TRBV28 with TRBJ2-1; TRBD1 is a possible D gene (6 bases). The germline V and J ends were trimmed by 0 bases and 2 bases, with 8 bases remaining between them. The CDR3 loop spans 15 amino acids. Per germline, CDR1 MDHEN and CDR2 SYDVKM. CDR3 bases: TGTGCCAGCAGTTTATGGGGGGCGGCCTACAATGAGCAGTTCTTC. This codes for CASSLWGAAYNEQFF.

In its sample, this clone was seen once. The rearrangement links TRBV9 to TRBJ2-2; 10 bases match TRBD2. Germline assignment: CDR1 SGDLS and CDR2 YYNGEE. The CDR3 is made up of 16 amino acids. V lost 2 bases, J lost 5 bases, and 6 bases stayed unmatched. CDR3 region: CASSVLAGAGTGELFF. Here the CDR3 DNA reads TGTGCCAGCAGCGTCCTAGCGGGAGCGGGTACCGGGGAGCTGTTTTTT. Full variable domain (outside the CDR3, taken from reference TRBV9 and TRBJ2-2): DSGVTQTPKHLITATGQRVTLRCSPRSGDLSVYWYQQSLDQGLQFLIQYYNGEERAKGNILERFSAQQFPDLHSELNLSSLELGDSALYFCASSVLAGAGTGELFFGEGSRLTVL.

The chain is built from TRBV5-1 and TRBJ1-4; D unresolved. Germline CDR1 SGHRS, CDR2 YFSETQ. The V and J ends lost 1 base and 0 bases respectively, with 7 bases between them. The CDR3 length is 15 residues. The CDR3 DNA reads as TGCGCCAGCAGCTTGTGGGCGTCAACTAATGAAAAACTGTTTTTT. Translation gives CASSLWASTNEKLFF.

The chain links TRBV29-1 to TRBJ2-5; 9 bases map to TRBD1. In germline, CDR1 is SQVTM, CDR2 ANQGSEA. After removal of 1 base from V and 4 bases from J, the junction contained 4 bases not matched to a gene. The CDR3 consists of 14 residues. CDR3 sequence (DNA): TGCAGCGTTGAAGGGGGACAGGGTGGAGAGACCCAGTACTTC. Encoded protein: CSVEGGQGGETQYF. The variable domain in full, with the rest retrieved from reference TRBV29-1 and TRBJ2-5, is SAVISQKPSRDICQRGTSLTIQCQVDSQVTMMFWYRQQPGQSLTLIATANQGSEATYESGFVIDKFPISRPNLTFSTLTVSNMSPEDSSIYLCSVEGGQGGETQYFGPGTRLLVL.

This rearrangement joins TRBV18 to TRBJ2-6, with D perhaps matching TRBD2 (5 bases). Trimming stripped 1 base from V and 0 bases from J, with 10 bases between. The germline gives CDR1 KGHSH, CDR2 LQKENI. The CDR3 totals 17 residues. The CDR3 DNA reads as TGTGCCAGCTCACCACGGGCGGGTATCTCTGGGGCCAACGTCCTGACTTTC. This translates into CASSPRAGISGANVLTF.

The J gene is TRBJ1-5, the V gene TRBV6-5, with 11 bases lining up with TRBD1. This CDR3 comprises 14 residues. Germline V lookup: CDR1 MNHEY, CDR2 SVGAGI. Trimming cost V 7 bases and J 6 bases; bases outside gene matches: 5. The CDR3 DNA is TGTGCCAGCACTGGACAGGGGGCGTTTCAGCCCCAGCATTTT. Its translation: CASTGQGAFQPQHF.

This chain uses TRBV27 with TRBJ2-2, with a weak D call TRBD2 (6 bases). Germline V gives CDR1 MNHEY, CDR2 SMNVEV (reference sequence). This CDR3 is built from 19 residues. Between the trimmed V and J ends, which lost 3 bases and 3 bases, there was a span of 23 bases. CDR3 nucleotides: TGTGCCAGCAGTTTGCGGGGCTTGTTATTTCTTGGCGACACCGGGGAGCTGTTTTTT. Translating it yields CASSLRGLLFLGDTGELFF.

The rearrangement joins TRBV11-2 to TRBJ2-2; weak D call: TRBD2 (5 bases). The germline V gene encodes CDR1 SGHAT and CDR2 FQNNGV. CDR3 length: 17 amino acids. V was shortened by 1 base and J by 0 bases, with 12 bases between the two germline ends. The DNA for the CDR3 is TGTGCCAGCAGCTTAGGGACGGGGTTGCCGAACACCGGGGAGCTGTTTTTT. Protein: CASSLGTGLPNTGELFF.

This rearrangement joins TRBV27 to TRBJ1-4; D remains unclear. Trimming left V 6 bases short and J 1 base short, with 18 bases between. Germline values: CDR1 MNHEY, CDR2 SMNVEV (reference sequence). The CDR3 totals 17 residues. CDR3 in DNA: TGTGCCAGCAGCTCGGCCGGGTTTTGGCTAACTAATGAAAAACTGTTTTTT. Its translation is CASSSAGFWLTNEKLFF.

The count of this clone is one. The V call is TRBV30, the J call TRBJ1-5; no definite D call. V lost 1 base, J lost 4 bases, and 5 bases lay in between. This CDR3 has 12 residues. The germline CDR1 and CDR2 sequences are GTSNPN and SVGIG (reference sequence). The CDR3 sequence: CAWSARNQPQHF. In DNA form, the CDR3 reads TGTGCCTGGAGTGCGCGGAATCAGCCCCAGCATTTT.

The chain has TRBV7-9 and TRBJ2-7, with TRBD2 identical over 15 bases. The CDR3 has 18 residues. Looked up from germline, CDR1 is SEHNR and CDR2 is FQNEAQ (reference sequence). V shed 5 bases and J 3 bases; nucleotides not matched to a gene: 11. CDR3 sequence (DNA): TGTGCCAGCAGCGTCGGACCGGGACTAGCGGGAGGAAACTACGAGCAGTACTTC. Translation gives CASSVGPGLAGGNYEQYF.

The CDR3: CASRRTAGTATRGYTF. In DNA form, the CDR3 reads TGTGCCAGCAGAAGAACCGCCGGGACAGCCACTCGTGGCTACACCTTC. The chain couples TRBV6-4 to TRBJ1-2, with 7 positions matching TRBD1. V gave up 6 bases and J gave up 7 bases; unmatched junction bases: 17. Germline V gene lookup returns CDR1 MRHNA and CDR2 SNTAGT. The CDR3 is 16 amino acids.

The chain couples TRBV28 to TRBJ1-6, with D perhaps matching TRBD1 (5 bases). The germline gives CDR1 MDHEN, CDR2 SYDVKM. Trimming pared 3 bases from V and 9 bases from J, leaving 12 bases between. This CDR3 spans 14 amino acids. For the CDR3, the DNA is TGTGCCAGCAGTTTGGGGCAGGTGACTTCACCCCTCCACTTT. Protein product: CASSLGQVTSPLHF.